There are a few counts of the clone carrying this T cell receptor beta chain. What was amplified from RNA transcripts were TCR beta CDR3 regions. A first-round RT-PCR of the TCR CDR3 used the HTBI primer set. TCRdb processed the multiplex PCR reads anew with MiXCR; each CDR3 protein has one entry. The sample lists hundreds of thousands of distinct CDR3 sequences, around 16% occurring once. Ophthalmopathy cases scored 3 or more on the Clinical Activity Score and 4 or more on NOSPECS grade, with duration below 3 months. This sample was taken from a study of T cells in Graves' hyperthyroidism and ophthalmopathy. J lost 7 bases, V lost 2 bases, and 6 bases had no gene match. This CDR3 has 14 residues. The germline gives CDR1 LNHDA, CDR2 SQIVND (reference sequence).

The specimen was blood. The chain uses TRBV19 and TRBJ1-2; 8 nucleotides align to TRBD1. The receptor's source is a woman between 40 and 55 years old with Graves' ophthalmopathy. In nucleotides, the CDR3 is TGTGCCAGTAGTATAATGACAGGGGAGAGTGGCTACACCTTC. It codes for CASSIMTGESGYTF.